This TCR beta chain came from a study of early T cells in non-severe SARS-CoV-2 infection. Researchers attached unique molecular identifiers to individual cDNA molecules. TCRdb processed the 5' RACE reads anew with MiXCR; each CDR3 protein has one entry. In the table there are tens of thousands of distinct CDR3 sequences, less than 8.5% of which are singletons. This clonotype was observed a handful of times. Germline CDR1 is MGHRA and CDR2 is YSYEKL. J was trimmed by 0 bases and V by 7 bases; bases with no gene match: 9. The CDR3 consists of 16 residues. This clonotype originated in an adult who was a healthcare worker with PCR-confirmed SARS-CoV-2 infection or an uninfected control (not recorded which). Sequencing was done on a sample of whole blood. This chain uses TRBV4-1 with TRBJ2-1, with 7 bases lining up with TRBD2. The CDR3 spells CASTTFGGSSYNEQFF. The CDR3 bases are TGCGCCAGCACCACTTTCGGGGGGAGCTCCTACAATGAGCAGTTCTTC.